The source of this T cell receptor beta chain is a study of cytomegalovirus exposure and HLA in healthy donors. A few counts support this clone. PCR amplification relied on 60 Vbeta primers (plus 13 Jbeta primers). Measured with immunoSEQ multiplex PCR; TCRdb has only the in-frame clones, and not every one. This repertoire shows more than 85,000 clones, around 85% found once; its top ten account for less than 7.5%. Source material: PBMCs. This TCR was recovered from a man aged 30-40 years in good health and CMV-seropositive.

The chain's CDR3 is CASRPGPGQSFHEQYF. In DNA form, the CDR3 reads TGCGCCAGCAGACCAGGACCGGGACAGTCGTTCCACGAGCAGTACTTC. The chain joins TRBV4-1 to TRBJ2-7; TRBD1 aligns across 7 bases. The CDR3 contains 16 residues. CDR1 is MGHRA and CDR2 is YSYEKL in the germline V gene. V shed 6 bases and J 5 bases; nucleotides not matched to a gene: 16.